Included here is one T cell receptor beta chain sequence, with context. The antigen is unknown. The sample originates from a study of cytomegalovirus exposure and HLA in healthy donors. Germline CDR1 is SNHLY and CDR2 is FYNNEI. V lost 7 bases and J 3 bases, leaving 10 bases between the germline ends. The CDR3 runs 12 residues. The study, taken as a whole, reports: The investigators catalogued 164 TCR beta chains as cytomegalovirus-associated. Clusters of TCRs from the first cohort tended to co-occur in the 120 or so validation repertoires (as a later analysis found).

Sequencing used immunoSEQ multiplex PCR; TCRdb keeps in-frame clones, though not all of them. Among about 170,000 clones, around 87% were seen once, and the ten largest hold roughly 1.4%. The rearrangement links TRBV2 to TRBJ2-7, with TRBD2 as a possible D gene (6 bases). Material: PBMCs. This receptor was taken from a woman in her 30s in good health and CMV-seronegative. The CDR3 spells CASMGGIYEQYF. In nucleotides, the CDR3 is TGTGCCAGCATGGGGGGAATCTACGAGCAGTACTTC. The entire variable domain, with the rest obtained from reference TRBV2 and TRBJ2-7, is as follows: EPEVTQTPSHQVTQMGQEVILRCVPISNHLYFYWYRQILGQKVEFLVSFYNNEISEKSEIFDDQFSVERPDGSNFTLKIRSTKLEDSAMYFCASMGGIYEQYFGPGTRLTVT.